This TCR beta chain appears in the sequencing data of a study of shared clonotypes between healthy human individuals (dated by TCRdb to the early 2020s). With regard to the full study: The cohort comprised a couple of women and a few men aged 18 to 49 years. Different laboratories and diverse techniques were used to prepare libraries and sequence TCR repertoires, to increase sequencing depth and limit assay-specific biases. Each donor's leukapheresis produced roughly between roughly 0.85 and 9.5 billion PBMCs. To estimate repertoire size and how much clonotype sharing occurs between individuals, the study deeply sequenced the blood TCR repertoires of several healthy adults. For each donor, CD4 naive and CD4 memory were each run on three plates, CD8 naive on two plates, and CD8 memory on one plate.

TCR CDR3 regions were amplified from genomic DNA by multiplex PCR using the deep immunoSEQ assay. Genomic DNA extracted from each cell subset was distributed evenly over all wells of several immunoSEQ 96-well plates, and each plate served as one replicate. For sorted subsets, roughly 0.2 ug genomic DNA, equal to about 30,000 T cell genomes, was loaded into each replicate PCR. Purified libraries were measured with a Qubit 3.0 fluorometer, size-checked on a Bioanalyzer 2100, and measured again with the KAPA Library Quantification kit. Every immunoSEQ 96-well plate was sequenced on a dedicated single-read 150-cycle Illumina NextSeq 550 flow cell. Per the original workflow: Because the immunoSEQ output included only junctional sequences and no quality scores, the filtering could not be the same as the filtering used for full-length reads. To assign V/J genes and CDR3, sequences were annotated using PyIR, a Python wrapper for IgBLAST v1.9, with IMGT germline references. Any read was removed if the V/J assignment was weak (E-value above 1e-6), the CDR3 was missing, or the read contained stop codons, out-of-frame junctions, or ambiguous translated residues. V3J clonotypes were defined as sequences sharing the same inferred V gene, J gene, and CDR3 amino acid sequence. Percentage overlap between repertoires was computed as shared unique clonotypes divided by the size of the smaller repertoire. Three approaches were used to assess repertoire richness: RTK rarefaction, the Chao1 estimator, and Recon v2.1 estimates of unobserved clonotypes. OLGA was used to compute generation probabilities for all TCRbeta clonotypes that the gDNA method yielded from four donors. In TCRdb, the immuneACCESS table is reduced to in-frame sequences with V and J assigned. These tables do not hold every clone; where another copy was compared, an unresolved V gene accounts for under half, and the others remain unexplained. Clone size and the V and J calls come from that table; the DNA yielded D and trimming. In all, the sample holds around 2,000,000 clones, and 85% to 95% of those were seen once. The ten most abundant clones make up around 1.2% of the sample.

V loses 3 bases of germline sequence and J loses 2 bases, and the interval between the two ends is 8 bases. CDR1 MNHEY and CDR2 SVGAGI are derived from the germline V gene. The CDR3, from cysteine to phenylalanine, totals 14 residues. CDR3 DNA only is kept here, 42 bases in frame from base 1. Results the study describes overall, beyond this receptor: The genetic and exposure-history diversity represented was limited by the small number of donors. When a few donors were compared, the shared fraction of clonotypes was around 5% for naive CD4, roughly 3.3% for naive CD8, 2% to 2.5% for memory CD4, and 0.35% to 0.5% for memory CD8. Sampling was restricted to blood, and TCR repertoires in tissues likely differ from the TCR repertoires found in blood. Based on pairwise subsampling, the degree of clonotype sharing among donors was expected to be affected by sequencing depth. Clonotypes shared by all four sorted-subset donors showed higher generation probabilities than non-shared clonotypes. Larger estimated clonotype richness was generally found for naive subsets than for memory subsets. Rarefaction of sorted-subset datasets indicated incomplete sequencing despite the large sequencing depth.

Remarks on this clone: Its target antigen remains unknown. One base away there is no much larger clone; base qualities are not given. The same CDR3 is also encoded by other DNA sequences in this sample.

CD8 naive samples were obtained by positive selection for CCR7 among CD45RO-negative cells, yielding a CD45RA+CCR7+ population from which TemRA cells were excluded. The donors were healthy, HIV-negative adults who had no recently reported acute infections or vaccinations. Every donor was a Caucasian adult living in Nashville, Tennessee, USA. After blood collection by leukapheresis, PBMCs were isolated using Ficoll-Histopaque density gradient centrifugation and then cryopreserved in the vapor phase of liquid nitrogen. Analytical flow cytometry was used to check the purity and quantity of every magnetically sorted T cell population. Genomic DNA was isolated from each sorted fraction and quantified by UV absorbance on a Nanodrop 2000c.

The chain is made from TRBV6-5 and TRBJ2-1; TRBD2 is a possible D gene, resting on 5 matching bases. This TCR derives from a man aged 18-30 years in good health. Material: naive CD8+ T cells sorted from blood. This specimen's cell subset or site label, interpreted: CD45RA+CCR7+. The DNA sequence is given as TGTGCCAGCAGTTATGCGGGCCCCTACAATGAGCAGTTCTTC. Translated, this is CASSYAGPYNEQFF.